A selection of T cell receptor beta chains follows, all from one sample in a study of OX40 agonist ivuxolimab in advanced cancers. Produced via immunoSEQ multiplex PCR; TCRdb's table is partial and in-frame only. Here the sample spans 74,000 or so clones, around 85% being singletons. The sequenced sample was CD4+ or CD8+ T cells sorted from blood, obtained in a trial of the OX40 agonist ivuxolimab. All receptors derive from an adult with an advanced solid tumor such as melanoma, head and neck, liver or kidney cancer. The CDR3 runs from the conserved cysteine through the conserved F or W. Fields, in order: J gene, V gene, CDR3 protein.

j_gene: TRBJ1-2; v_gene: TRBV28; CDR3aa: CASSGPDRGRWYGYTF
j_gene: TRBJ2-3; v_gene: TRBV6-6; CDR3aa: CASSIGLGVGTDTQYF
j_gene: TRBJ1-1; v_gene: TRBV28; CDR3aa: CASSLLGTVKAFF
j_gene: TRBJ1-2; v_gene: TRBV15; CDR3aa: CATSRESLGSYGYTF
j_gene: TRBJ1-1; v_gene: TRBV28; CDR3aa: CASSLNGNTEAFF
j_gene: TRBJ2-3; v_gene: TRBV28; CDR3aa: CASSLMSDTQYF
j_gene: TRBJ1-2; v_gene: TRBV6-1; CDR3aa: CASSPYNYGYTF
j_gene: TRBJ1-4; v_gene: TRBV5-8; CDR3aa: CASSVGGKANEKLFF
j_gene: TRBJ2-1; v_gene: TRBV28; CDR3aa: CASSLFPGQGNNEQFF
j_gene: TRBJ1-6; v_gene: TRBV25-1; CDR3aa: CASSTYLPNSPLHF
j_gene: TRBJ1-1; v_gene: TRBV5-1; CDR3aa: CASSKTRPNTEAFF
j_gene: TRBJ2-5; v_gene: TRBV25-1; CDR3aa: CASSELAGGEQETQYF
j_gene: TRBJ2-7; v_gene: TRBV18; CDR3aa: CASSPSIGGDYEQYF
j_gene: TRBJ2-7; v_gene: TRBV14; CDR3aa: CASSQDFSVRGRYEQYF
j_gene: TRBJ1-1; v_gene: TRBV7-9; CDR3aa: CASSSQGSDTEAFF
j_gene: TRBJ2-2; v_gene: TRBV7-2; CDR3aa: CASSLQRGAPGELFF
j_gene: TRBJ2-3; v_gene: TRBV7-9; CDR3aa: CASSLSWGTSGSTDTQYF
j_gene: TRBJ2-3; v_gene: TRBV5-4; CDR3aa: CASSFTTDTQYF
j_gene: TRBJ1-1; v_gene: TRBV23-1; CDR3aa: CASSPPARQNTEAFF
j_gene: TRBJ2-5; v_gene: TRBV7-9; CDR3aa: CASSPPGQRLETQYF
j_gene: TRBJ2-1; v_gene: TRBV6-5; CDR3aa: CASSQPAGNEQFF
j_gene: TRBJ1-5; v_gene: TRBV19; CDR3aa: CASTPQTPSNQPQHF
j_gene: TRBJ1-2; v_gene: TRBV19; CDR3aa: CASSLQGIYGYTF
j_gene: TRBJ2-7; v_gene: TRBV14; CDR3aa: CASSQDPRTTQYF
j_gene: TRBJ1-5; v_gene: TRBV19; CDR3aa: CASSIWGLGGDQPQHF
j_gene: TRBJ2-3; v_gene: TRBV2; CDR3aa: CASNLQRSSTDTQYF
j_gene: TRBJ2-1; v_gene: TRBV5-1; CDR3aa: CASSPGTGGSSYNEQFF
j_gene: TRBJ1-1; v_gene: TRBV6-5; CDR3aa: CASSKTGTLGTEAFF
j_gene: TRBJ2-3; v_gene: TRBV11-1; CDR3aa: CASSHTDTQYF
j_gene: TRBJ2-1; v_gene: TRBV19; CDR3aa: CASSIFTGKDEQFF
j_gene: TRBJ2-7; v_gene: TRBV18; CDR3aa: CASSPLAETYEQYF
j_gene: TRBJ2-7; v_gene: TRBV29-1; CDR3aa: CSVSRGSSYEQYF
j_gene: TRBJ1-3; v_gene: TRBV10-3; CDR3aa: CAISRGNTIYF
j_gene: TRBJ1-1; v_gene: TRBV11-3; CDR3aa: CASSSRDGNTEAFF
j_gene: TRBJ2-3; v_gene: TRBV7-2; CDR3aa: CASSLEVFYTDTQYF
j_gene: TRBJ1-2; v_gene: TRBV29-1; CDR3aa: CSEGTEAYGYTF
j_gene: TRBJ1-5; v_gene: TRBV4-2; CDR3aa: CASSQQPRGSNQPQHF
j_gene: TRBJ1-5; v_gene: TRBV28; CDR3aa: CASRREGGNQPQHF
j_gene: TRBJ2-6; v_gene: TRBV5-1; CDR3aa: CASRAGPTSGANVLTF
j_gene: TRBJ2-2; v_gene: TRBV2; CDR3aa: CATLRDRGTGELFF
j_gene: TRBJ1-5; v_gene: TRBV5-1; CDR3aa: CASSSTGSGNQPQHF
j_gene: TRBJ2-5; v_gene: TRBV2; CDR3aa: CASRGRRGNLETQYF
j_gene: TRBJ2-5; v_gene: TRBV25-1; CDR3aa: CASSVRLTTQETQYF
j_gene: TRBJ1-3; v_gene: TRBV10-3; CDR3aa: CAIRQEDTIYF
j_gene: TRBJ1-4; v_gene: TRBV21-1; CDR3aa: CASSKAEGSGATNEKLFF
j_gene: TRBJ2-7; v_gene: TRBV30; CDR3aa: CAWSVSSYEQYF
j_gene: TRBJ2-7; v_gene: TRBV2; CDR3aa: CASRDWAPGAYEQYF
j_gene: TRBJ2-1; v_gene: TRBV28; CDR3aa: CASSLTLFAGFF
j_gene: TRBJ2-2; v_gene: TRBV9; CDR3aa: CASSPHYGGELFF
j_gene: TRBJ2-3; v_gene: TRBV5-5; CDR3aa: CASSFQWPPASTDTQYF
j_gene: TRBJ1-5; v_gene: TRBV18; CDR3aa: CASSPTTGSNQPQHF
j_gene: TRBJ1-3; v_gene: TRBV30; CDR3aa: CAWSRQGEHTIYF
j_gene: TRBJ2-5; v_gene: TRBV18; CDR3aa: CASSPEYQETQYF
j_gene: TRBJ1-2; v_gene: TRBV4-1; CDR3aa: CASSQGTGTDHYGYTF
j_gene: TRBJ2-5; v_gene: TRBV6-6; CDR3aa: CASSFTGTPKETQYF